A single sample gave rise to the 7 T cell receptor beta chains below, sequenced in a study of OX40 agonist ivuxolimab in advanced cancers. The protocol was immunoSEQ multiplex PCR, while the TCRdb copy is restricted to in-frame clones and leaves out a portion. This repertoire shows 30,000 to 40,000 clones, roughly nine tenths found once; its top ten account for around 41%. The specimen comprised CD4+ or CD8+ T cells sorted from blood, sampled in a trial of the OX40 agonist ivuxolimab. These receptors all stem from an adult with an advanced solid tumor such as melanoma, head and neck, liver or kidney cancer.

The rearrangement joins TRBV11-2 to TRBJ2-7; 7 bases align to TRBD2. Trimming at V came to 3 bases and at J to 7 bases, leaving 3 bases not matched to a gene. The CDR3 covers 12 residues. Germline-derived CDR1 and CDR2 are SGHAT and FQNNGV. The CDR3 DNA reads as TGTGCCAGCAGCTTGGGGGGGATTGAGCAGTACTTC. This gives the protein CASSLGGIEQYF. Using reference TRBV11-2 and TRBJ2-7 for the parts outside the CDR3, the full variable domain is EAGVAQSPRYKIIEKRQSVAFWCNPISGHATLYWYQQILGQGPKLLIQFQNNGVVDDSQLPKDRFSAERLKGVDSTLKIQPAKLEDSAVYLCASSLGGIEQYFGPGTRLTVT.

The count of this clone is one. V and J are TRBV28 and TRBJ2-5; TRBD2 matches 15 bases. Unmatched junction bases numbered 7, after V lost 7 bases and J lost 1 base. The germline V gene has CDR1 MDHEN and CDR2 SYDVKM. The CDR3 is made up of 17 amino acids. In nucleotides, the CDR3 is TGTGCCAGCAAGGGACCGGGACTAGCGGGGGGCCAAGAGACCCAGTACTTC. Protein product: CASKGPGLAGGQETQYF.

The CDR3: CASSLLAGALTDTQYF. The CDR3 DNA is TGTGCCAGCAGCTTGTTAGCGGGGGCGCTCACAGATACGCAGTATTTT. This chain uses TRBV11-2 with TRBJ2-3; 9 nucleotides line up with TRBD2. The V and J ends lost 3 bases and 2 bases, in that order; junction bases with no gene match: 6. CDR3 length: 16 residues. Germline V gives CDR1 SGHAT, CDR2 FQNNGV.

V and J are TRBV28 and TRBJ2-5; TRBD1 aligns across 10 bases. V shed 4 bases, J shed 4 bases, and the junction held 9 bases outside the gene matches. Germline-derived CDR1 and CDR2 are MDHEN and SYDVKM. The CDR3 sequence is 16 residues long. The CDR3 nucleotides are TGTGCCAGCAGTTCCCCCTGGGACAGGGGAGGAGAGACCCAGTACTTC. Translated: CASSSPWDRGGETQYF.

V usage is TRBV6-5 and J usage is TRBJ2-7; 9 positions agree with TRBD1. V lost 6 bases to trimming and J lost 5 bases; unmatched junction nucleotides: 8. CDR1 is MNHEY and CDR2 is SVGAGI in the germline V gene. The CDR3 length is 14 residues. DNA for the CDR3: TGTGCCAGCAGCTACCCCGGACAGGGGCACGAGCAGTACTTC. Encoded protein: CASSYPGQGHEQYF.

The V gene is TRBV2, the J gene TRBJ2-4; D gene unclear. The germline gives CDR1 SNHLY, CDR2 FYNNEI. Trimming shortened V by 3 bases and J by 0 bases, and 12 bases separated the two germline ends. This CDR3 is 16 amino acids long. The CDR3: CASSDLSDLAKNIQYF. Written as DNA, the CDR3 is TGTGCCAGCAGTGATCTTAGTGATCTAGCCAAAAACATTCAGTACTTC.

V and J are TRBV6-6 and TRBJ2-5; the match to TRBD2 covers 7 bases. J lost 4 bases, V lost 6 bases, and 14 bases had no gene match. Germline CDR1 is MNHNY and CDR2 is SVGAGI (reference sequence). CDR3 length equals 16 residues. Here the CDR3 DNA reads TGTGCCAGCAGCCACAGGTCGACTAGCTTCCCAGAGACCCAGTACTTC. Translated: CASSHRSTSFPETQYF.